Below are 24 T cell receptor beta chains sequenced from a single sample in a study of blood T cell repertoires in COVID-19. Generated by immunoSEQ multiplex PCR, the TCRdb table keeps only in-frame clones and is missing some. The data contain tens of thousands of clones, about 88% of them singletons. Sequencing used peripheral blood. All receptors derive from a human donor in a cohort sampled during active COVID-19.

The rearrangement links TRBV4-1 to TRBJ1-2, with D perhaps matching TRBD1 (5 bases). Trimming stripped 2 bases from V and 4 bases from J, with 8 bases between. Germline V gene sequence: CDR1 MGHRA, CDR2 YSYEKL. This CDR3 contains 13 residues. The CDR3 DNA follows: TGCGCCAGCAGCCAAAACGGGGGCTATGGCTACACCTTC. Translated: CASSQNGGYGYTF.

The chain employs TRBV19 and TRBJ2-7; perhaps TRBD2 as D (6 bases). V was pared by 3 bases and J by 6 bases, with 9 bases between. CDR1 is LNHDA and CDR2 is SQIVND in the germline V gene (reference sequence). The CDR3 runs 12 residues. This CDR3 is CASSMGLSEQYF. For the CDR3, the DNA is TGTGCCAGTAGTATGGGACTGAGCGAGCAGTACTTC.

J is TRBJ2-7 and V is TRBV6-2 or TRBV6-3, with 10 bases that match TRBD2. Losses at the gene ends were 6 bases for V and 3 bases for J; bases not matched to a gene: 11. Germline CDR1 reads MNHEY; CDR2 reads SVGEGT. The CDR3 consists of 16 residues. The CDR3 is CASSLSPSGSNYEQYF. DNA of the CDR3: TGTGCCAGCAGCCTCTCCCCTAGCGGGAGTAACTACGAGCAGTACTTC.

J is TRBJ1-1 and V is TRBV5-4, with TRBD1 matching 8 bases. The junction had 11 bases not matched to a gene; V was cut back by 4 bases and J by 3 bases. Germline CDR1 and CDR2: SGHNT and YYREEE (reference sequence). The CDR3 contains 16 residues. CDR3 nucleotides: TGTGCCAGCAGCCCAGCAGGGGGCGCGGTGGACACTGAAGCTTTCTTT. Translated: CASSPAGGAVDTEAFF.

The chain has TRBV3-1 (or the pseudogene TRBV3-2) and TRBJ1-1, with D perhaps matching TRBD1 (6 bases). V was clipped by 4 bases and J by 2 bases, with 14 bases between them. The V gene's germline CDR1 is LGHDT and CDR2 YNNKEL (reference sequence). CDR3 size: 15 residues. DNA of the CDR3: TGTGCCAGCAGCCCTATGACAGGAATCAACACTGAAGCTTTCTTT. Its protein product is CASSPMTGINTEAFF.

The chain employs TRBV6-5 and TRBJ1-6; a weak D match, TRBD1 (6 bases). CDR3 length: 14 amino acids. CDR1 is MNHEY and CDR2 is SVGAGI in the germline V gene. Trimming took 8 bases from V and 0 from J, leaving 8 bases between them. CDR3 nucleotides: TGTGCCAGCGGACAGATCTCCTATAATTCACCCCTCCACTTT. Its protein is CASGQISYNSPLHF.

This chain links TRBV2 with TRBJ1-2, with D tentatively TRBD1 (5 bases). CDR1 SNHLY and CDR2 FYNNEI come from the germline V gene. V shed 2 bases and J shed 1 base, with 11 bases lying between them. This CDR3 region has 15 residues. The CDR3 nucleotides are TGTGCCAGCAGTGAATCCCTGACAGTTAACTATGGCTACACCTTC. Its translation is CASSESLTVNYGYTF.

J is TRBJ2-3 and V is TRBV19; D might be TRBD2 (6 bases). V was clipped by 3 bases and J by 0 bases, with 13 bases between them. This CDR3 is 16 amino acids long. Germline V gene sequence: CDR1 LNHDA, CDR2 SQIVND (reference sequence). CDR3 loop: CASSMVAGPSTDTQYF. In DNA form, the CDR3 reads TGTGCCAGTAGTATGGTGGCGGGGCCTAGCACAGATACGCAGTATTTT.

The V gene is TRBV28, the J gene TRBJ2-1; the match to TRBD1 covers 9 bases. The CDR3 runs to 15 residues. The V segment lost 5 bases and the J segment 2 bases; nucleotides outside the gene matches: 4. Germline V CDR1 and CDR2: MDHEN, SYDVKM. Written as DNA, the CDR3 is TGTGCCAGCAGTCCTGGACAGGGGACCTACAATGAGCAGTTCTTC. This gives the protein CASSPGQGTYNEQFF.

The chain links TRBV18 to TRBJ2-1, with a tentative D call TRBD2 (6 bases). V dropped 8 bases and J dropped 9 bases, with 20 bases sitting between them. The CDR3 length is 14 residues. Looked up from germline, CDR1 is KGHSH and CDR2 is LQKENI. The CDR3 sequence is CASHMGGLLLEQFF. CDR3 DNA: TGTGCCAGCCACATGGGGGGATTATTACTTGAGCAGTTCTTC.

The rearrangement joins TRBV28 to TRBJ1-1; 10 bases fit TRBD1. The CDR3 is 14 amino acids. Germline trimming cut 6 bases from V and 1 base from J; bases unmatched to any gene: 2. Germline loops: CDR1 MDHEN, CDR2 SYDVKM. CDR3 protein: CASRWDRGNTEAFF. In nucleotides, the CDR3 is TGTGCCAGCAGGTGGGACAGGGGGAACACTGAAGCTTTCTTT. Looking up the rest from reference TRBV28 and TRBJ1-1 gives the full variable domain: DVKVTQSSRYLVKRTGEKVFLECVQDMDHENMFWYRQDPGLGLRLIYFSYDVKMKEKGDIPEGYSVSREKKERFSLILESASTNQTSMYLCASRWDRGNTEAFFGQGTRLTVV.

This clone was picked up one time. The V gene is TRBV9, the J gene TRBJ1-1; tentatively, D is TRBD1 (5 bases). From germline, CDR1 is SGDLS and CDR2 YYNGEE. Trimming shortened V by 3 bases and J by 1 base, and 13 bases separated the two germline ends. This CDR3 spans 15 amino acids. CDR3: CASSAATEPNTEAFF. CDR3 in DNA: TGTGCCAGCAGCGCCGCGACAGAACCGAACACTGAAGCTTTCTTT.

The chain combines TRBV19 with TRBJ2-7; 13 nucleotides line up with TRBD2. CDR3 size: 17 residues. Trimming removed 1 base from V and 0 bases from J; junction bases left unmatched: 3. CDR1 and CDR2 from the germline V gene are LNHDA and SQIVND (reference sequence). This chain's CDR3 is CASSIGLAGGRSYEQYF. Here the CDR3 DNA reads TGTGCCAGTAGTATAGGACTAGCGGGAGGCCGCTCCTACGAGCAGTACTTC.

The V and J genes are TRBV7-2 and TRBJ2-5; TRBD2 might be the D (7 bases). With 5 bases removed from V and 5 bases from J, the gap between germline ends came to 21 bases. Germline CDR1 reads SGHTA; CDR2 reads FQGNSA. This CDR3 is built from 16 residues. The DNA for the CDR3 is TGTGCCAGCAGCCCCCGCGGGGGCGTACTAAGGGAGACCCAGTACTTC. As protein: CASSPRGGVLRETQYF.

The chain uses TRBV28 and TRBJ2-1; the D is unclear. The CDR3 is 15 residues long. CDR1 is MDHEN, CDR2 SYDVKM, per germline. Trimming left V 6 bases short and J 5 bases short, with 17 bases between. The CDR3, as DNA: TGTGCCAGCAGCCGTTATCATTCGCGCAACAATGAGCAGTTCTTC. Translated, it gives CASSRYHSRNNEQFF.

The chain joins TRBV9 to TRBJ2-7; TRBD2 matches 13 bases. From germline, CDR1 is SGDLS and CDR2 YYNGEE. The CDR3 loop spans 16 amino acids. Germline trimming cut 2 bases from V and 2 bases from J; bases unmatched to any gene: 4. The CDR3 DNA is TGTGCCAGCAGCGTTACTAGCGGGGGGGCCCCCTACGAGCAGTACTTC. Translating gives CASSVTSGGAPYEQYF.

The chain employs TRBV27 and TRBJ1-1; D uncertain. Germline CDR1 reads MNHEY; CDR2 reads SMNVEV (reference sequence). The CDR3 totals 16 residues. V lost 5 bases, J lost 0 bases, and 16 bases lay in between. The DNA of the CDR3 is TGTGCCAGCAGTCGCCGATGGAGGAGCATGAACACTGAAGCTTTCTTT. Residues: CASSRRWRSMNTEAFF.

This clone was picked up one time. V and J are TRBV27 and TRBJ2-3; tentative D call: TRBD2 (5 bases). CDR3 size: 13 residues. Per germline, CDR1 MNHEY and CDR2 SMNVEV (reference sequence). V was pared by 6 bases and J by 0 bases, with 7 bases between. CDR3 loop: CASRDFSTDTQYF. CDR3 DNA: TGTGCCAGCAGGGACTTTAGCACAGATACGCAGTATTTT.

The chain recombines TRBV4-2 with TRBJ2-2; TRBD2 agrees at 10 bases. The ends lost 2 bases at V and 3 bases at J; junction bases unmatched: 0. Germline V CDR1 and CDR2: LGHNA, YNFKEQ. The CDR3 extends over 15 amino acids. CDR3 in amino acids: CASSQLAGDTGELFF. CDR3 DNA: TGTGCCAGCAGCCAACTAGCGGGAGACACCGGGGAGCTGTTTTTT.

The chain recombines TRBV11-2 with TRBJ1-1; D might be TRBD1 (5 bases). This CDR3 contains 16 residues. The V gene's germline CDR1 is SGHAT and CDR2 FQNNGV. Trimming left V 2 bases short and J 4 bases short, with 17 bases between. As DNA, the CDR3 is TGTGCCAGCAGCTTATTATCTCGGGGGATGGGCACTGAAGCTTTCTTT. Translation: CASSLLSRGMGTEAFF.

The rearrangement uses TRBV28 and TRBJ1-5, with D possibly TRBD1 on 6 matching bases. Germline CDR1 and CDR2: MDHEN and SYDVKM. The CDR3 loop spans 16 amino acids. Trimming removed 6 bases from V and 1 base from J, with 16 bases in between. CDR3 in amino acids: CASSPAGGSSNQPQHF. The DNA of the CDR3 is TGTGCCAGCAGCCCAGCGGGGGGCAGCAGCAATCAGCCCCAGCATTTT.

The chain is built from TRBV3-1 (or the pseudogene TRBV3-2) and TRBJ2-1; D remains unclear. CDR1 is LGHDT, CDR2 YNNKEL, per germline (reference sequence). V was clipped by 1 base and J by 6 bases, with 10 bases between them. This CDR3 contains 14 residues. The DNA of the CDR3 is TGTGCCAGCAGCCAAGTCGCCCCCGGCAATGAGCAGTTCTTC. This sequence encodes CASSQVAPGNEQFF.

This clone was detected once. The V call is TRBV7-2, the J call TRBJ2-7; unclear D gene. The ends were cut back, 1 base at V and 3 bases at J, with 10 bases in the middle. CDR3 length: 14 amino acids. CDR1 SGHTA and CDR2 FQGNSA come from the germline V gene. This CDR3 reads CASSLGAPRYEQYF. CDR3 DNA: TGTGCCAGCAGCTTAGGAGCTCCCCGCTACGAGCAGTACTTC.

This clone was detected only once. The chain recombines TRBV19 with TRBJ1-2; weak D call: TRBD1 (6 bases). The germline gives CDR1 LNHDA, CDR2 SQIVND (reference sequence). V gave up 6 bases and J gave up 8 bases, with 22 bases separating them. CDR3 length: 15 residues. The DNA of the CDR3 is TGTGCCAGTAGATGGGACACTCGGGGACCGACGGGCTACACCTTC. Protein product: CASRWDTRGPTGYTF.